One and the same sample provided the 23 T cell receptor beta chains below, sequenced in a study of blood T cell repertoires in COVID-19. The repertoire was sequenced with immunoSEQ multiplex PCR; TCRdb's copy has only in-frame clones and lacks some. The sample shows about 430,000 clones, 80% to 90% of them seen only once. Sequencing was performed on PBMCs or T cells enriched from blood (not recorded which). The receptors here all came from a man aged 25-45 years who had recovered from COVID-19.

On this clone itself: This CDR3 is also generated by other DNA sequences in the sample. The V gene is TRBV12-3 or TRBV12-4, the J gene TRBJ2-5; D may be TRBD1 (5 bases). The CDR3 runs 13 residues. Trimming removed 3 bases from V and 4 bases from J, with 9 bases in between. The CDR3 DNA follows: TGTGCCAGCAGTTTGGGGCAGGGAGAGACCCAGTACTTC. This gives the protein CASSLGQGETQYF.

The CDR3 here is CASSTRQPQHF. DNA of the CDR3: TGTGCCAGCAGCACTCGTCAGCCCCAGCATTTT. This chain links TRBV7-6 with TRBJ1-5; D gene unclear. The CDR3 extends over 11 amino acids. V lost 5 bases and J 6 bases, leaving 5 bases between the germline ends. CDR1 is SGHVS, CDR2 FNYEAQ, per germline.

CDR3 amino acids: CASSQFLGGTNEKLFF. CDR3 nucleotide sequence: TGTGCCAGCAGCCAATTCCTCGGGGGAACTAATGAAAAACTGTTTTTT. The chain has TRBV3-1 (or the pseudogene TRBV3-2) and TRBJ1-4; a weak D match, TRBD1 (5 bases). Germline CDR1 is LGHDT and CDR2 is YNNKEL (reference sequence). CDR3 size: 16 residues. The ends were cut back, 2 bases at V and 1 base at J, with 11 bases in the middle.

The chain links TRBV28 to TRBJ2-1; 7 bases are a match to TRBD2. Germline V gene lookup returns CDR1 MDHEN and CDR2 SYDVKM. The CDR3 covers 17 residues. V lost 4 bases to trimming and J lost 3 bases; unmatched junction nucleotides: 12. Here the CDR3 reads CASSSVEGIAGYNEQFF. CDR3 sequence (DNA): TGTGCCAGCAGTTCCGTTGAGGGAATAGCGGGCTACAATGAGCAGTTCTTC.

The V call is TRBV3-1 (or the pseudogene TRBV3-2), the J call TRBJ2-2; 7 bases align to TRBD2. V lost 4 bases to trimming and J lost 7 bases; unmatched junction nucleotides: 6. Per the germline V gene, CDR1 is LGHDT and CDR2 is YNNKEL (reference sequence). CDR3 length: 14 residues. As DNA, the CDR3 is TGTGCCAGCAGCCTCCTGGGGGGGATCGGGGAGCTGTTTTTT. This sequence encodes CASSLLGGIGELFF.

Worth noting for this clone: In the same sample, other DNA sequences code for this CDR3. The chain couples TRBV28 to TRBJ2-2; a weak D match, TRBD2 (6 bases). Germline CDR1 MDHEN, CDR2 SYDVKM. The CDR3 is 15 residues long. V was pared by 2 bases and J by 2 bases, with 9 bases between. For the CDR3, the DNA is TGTGCCAGCAGTTTAGCCGGGGGAAACACCGGGGAGCTGTTTTTT. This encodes CASSLAGGNTGELFF.

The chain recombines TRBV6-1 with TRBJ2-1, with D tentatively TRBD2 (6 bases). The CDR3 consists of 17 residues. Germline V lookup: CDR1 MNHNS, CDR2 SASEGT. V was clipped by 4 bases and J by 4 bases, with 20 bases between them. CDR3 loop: CASSGSIGGVTYNEQFF. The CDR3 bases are TGTGCCAGCAGTGGCTCGATCGGGGGAGTGACGTACAATGAGCAGTTCTTC.

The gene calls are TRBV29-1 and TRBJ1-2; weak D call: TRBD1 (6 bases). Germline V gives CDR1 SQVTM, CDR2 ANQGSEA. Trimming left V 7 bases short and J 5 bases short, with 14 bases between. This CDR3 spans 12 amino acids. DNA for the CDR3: TGCAGCGCGCCCGCGGGGGCGTATGGCTACACCTTC. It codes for CSAPAGAYGYTF. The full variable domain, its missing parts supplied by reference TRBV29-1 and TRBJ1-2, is SAVISQKPSRDICQRGTSLTIQCQVDSQVTMMFWYRQQPGQSLTLIATANQGSEATYESGFVIDKFPISRPNLTFSTLTVSNMSPEDSSIYLCSAPAGAYGYTFGSGTRLTVV.

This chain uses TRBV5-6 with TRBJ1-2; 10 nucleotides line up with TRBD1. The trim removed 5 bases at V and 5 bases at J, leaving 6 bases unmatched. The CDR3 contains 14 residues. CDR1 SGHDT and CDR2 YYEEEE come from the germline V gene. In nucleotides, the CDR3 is TGTGCCAGCAGTCAGGGACAGGGGCGTTATGGCTACACCTTC. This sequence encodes CASSQGQGRYGYTF.

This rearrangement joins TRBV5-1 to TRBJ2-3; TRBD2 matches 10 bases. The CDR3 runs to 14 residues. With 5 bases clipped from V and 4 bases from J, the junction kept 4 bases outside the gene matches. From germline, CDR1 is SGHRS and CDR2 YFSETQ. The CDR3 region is CASRLAGFPDTQYF. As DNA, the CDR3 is TGCGCCAGCAGACTAGCGGGATTCCCAGATACGCAGTATTTT.

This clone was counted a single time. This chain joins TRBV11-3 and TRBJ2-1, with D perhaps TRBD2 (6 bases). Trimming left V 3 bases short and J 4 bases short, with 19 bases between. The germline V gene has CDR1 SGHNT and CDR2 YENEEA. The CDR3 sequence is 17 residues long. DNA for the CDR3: TGTGCCAGCAGCTTTCGAACTAGCAGTGAGGGTTACAATGAGCAGTTCTTC. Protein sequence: CASSFRTSSEGYNEQFF.

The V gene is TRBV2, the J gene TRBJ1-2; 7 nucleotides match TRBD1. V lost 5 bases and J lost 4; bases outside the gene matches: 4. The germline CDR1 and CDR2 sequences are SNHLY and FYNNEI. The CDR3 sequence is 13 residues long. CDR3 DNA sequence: TGTGCCAGCAGTTCCGACAGGGCCTATGGCTACACCTTC. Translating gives CASSSDRAYGYTF.

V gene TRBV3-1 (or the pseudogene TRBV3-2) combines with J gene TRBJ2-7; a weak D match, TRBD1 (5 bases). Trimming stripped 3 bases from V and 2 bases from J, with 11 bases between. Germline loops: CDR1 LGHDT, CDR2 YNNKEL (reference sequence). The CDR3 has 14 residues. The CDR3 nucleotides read TGTGCCAGCAGCCAGATGTGGGGCACCTACGAGCAGTACTTC. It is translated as CASSQMWGTYEQYF.

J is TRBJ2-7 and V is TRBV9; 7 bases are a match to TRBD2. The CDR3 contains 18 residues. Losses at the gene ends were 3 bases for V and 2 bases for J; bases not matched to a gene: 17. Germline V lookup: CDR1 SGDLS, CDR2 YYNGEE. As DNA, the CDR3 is TGTGCCAGCAGCGGAGGAACTTTTATAAGCGGGGCCCCCTACGAGCAGTACTTC. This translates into CASSGGTFISGAPYEQYF.

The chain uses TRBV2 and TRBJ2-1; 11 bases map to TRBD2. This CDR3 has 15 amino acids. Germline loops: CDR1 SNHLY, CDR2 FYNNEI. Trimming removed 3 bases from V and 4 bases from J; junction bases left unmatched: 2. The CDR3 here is CASSDRLAGYNEQFF. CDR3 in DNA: TGTGCCAGCAGTGATCGACTAGCGGGGTACAATGAGCAGTTCTTC.

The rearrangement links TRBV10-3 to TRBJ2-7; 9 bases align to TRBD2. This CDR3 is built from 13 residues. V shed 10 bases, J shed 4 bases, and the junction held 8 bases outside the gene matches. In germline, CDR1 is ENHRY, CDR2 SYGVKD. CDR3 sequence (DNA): TGTGCCACCGCCGCTAGCGGGACTTACGAGCAGTACTTC. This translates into CATAASGTYEQYF.

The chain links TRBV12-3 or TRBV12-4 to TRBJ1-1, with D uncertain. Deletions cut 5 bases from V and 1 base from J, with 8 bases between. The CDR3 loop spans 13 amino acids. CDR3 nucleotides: TGTGCCAGCAGTCGACATACGAACACTGAAGCTTTCTTT. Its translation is CASSRHTNTEAFF.

The CDR3 nucleotides read TGCAGCGCTAGTCTCGGACTAGCGATGTCCTACGAGCAGTACTTC. Its translation is CSASLGLAMSYEQYF. The chain combines TRBV29-1 with TRBJ2-7, with 9 nucleotides matching TRBD2. V lost 7 bases and J lost 1; bases outside the gene matches: 11. Germline loops: CDR1 SQVTM, CDR2 ANQGSEA. The CDR3 is 15 amino acids.

Here the CDR3 reads CASKPGGEREYEQYF. In DNA, the CDR3 is TGTGCCAGTAAACCGGGTGGGGAGAGGGAGTACGAGCAGTACTTC. V usage is TRBV19 and J usage is TRBJ2-7; D possibly corresponds to TRBD2 (5 bases). Per germline, CDR1 LNHDA and CDR2 SQIVND (reference sequence). This CDR3 is 15 amino acids long. The V and J ends lost 7 bases and 4 bases respectively, with 20 bases between them.

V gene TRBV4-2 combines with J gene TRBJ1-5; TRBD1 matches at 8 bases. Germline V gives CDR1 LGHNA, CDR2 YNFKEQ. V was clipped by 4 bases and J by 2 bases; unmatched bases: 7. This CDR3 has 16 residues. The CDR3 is CASSLGQGGGNQPQHF. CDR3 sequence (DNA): TGTGCCAGCAGCCTTGGACAGGGTGGTGGCAATCAGCCCCAGCATTTT.

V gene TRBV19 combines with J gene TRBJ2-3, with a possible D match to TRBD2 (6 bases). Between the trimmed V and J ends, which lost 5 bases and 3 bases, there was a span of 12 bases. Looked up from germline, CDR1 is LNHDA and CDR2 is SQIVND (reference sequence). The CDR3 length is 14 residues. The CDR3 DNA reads TGTGCCAGTAGTTTGCGCAGCGGGACAGATACGCAGTATTTT. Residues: CASSLRSGTDTQYF.

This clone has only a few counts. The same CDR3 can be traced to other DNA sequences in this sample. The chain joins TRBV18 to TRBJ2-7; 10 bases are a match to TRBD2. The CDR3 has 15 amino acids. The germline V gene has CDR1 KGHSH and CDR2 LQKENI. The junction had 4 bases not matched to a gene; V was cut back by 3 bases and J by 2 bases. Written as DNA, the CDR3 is TGTGCCAGCTCACCTGGACTAGCGGAGACCTACGAGCAGTACTTC. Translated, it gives CASSPGLAETYEQYF.

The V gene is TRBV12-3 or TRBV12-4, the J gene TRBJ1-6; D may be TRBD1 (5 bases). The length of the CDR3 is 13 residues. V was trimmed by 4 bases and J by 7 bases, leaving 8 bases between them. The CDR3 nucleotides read TGTGCCAGCAGTTCCAGGGAAAATTCACCCCTCCACTTT. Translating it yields CASSSRENSPLHF.